This T cell receptor (beta chain) originates from a study of T cells after posttransplantation cyclophosphamide. A marrow graft followed busulfan-fludarabine conditioning, with cyclophosphamide on days +3 and +4. Notes on the study in general: TRB clonality was highly associated with recipient CMV seropositivity and reactivation. Blood and skin or GI T cell repertoires showed limited TRB overlap. Donor CD8+ memory clones often dominated recipient blood repertoires at later times.

Profiled with immunoSEQ multiplex PCR; TCRdb holds only in-frame clones, not every one. Listed for the sample are roughly 8,000 clones, none seen a single time. Of note for this clone: As yet, its antigen is unknown.

The CDR3 contains 14 residues. CDR1 is MNHEY and CDR2 is SVGAGI in the germline V gene. V gave up 9 bases and J gave up 2 bases; unmatched junction bases: 8. This clonotype originated in a female patient in her fifties who received an allogeneic stem cell transplant from a related donor, was CMV-positive, and had no GVHD. Some T cells may be transferred from the graft donor. V gene TRBV6-5 combines with J gene TRBJ2-3, with 7 bases aligning to TRBD2. The starting material was PBMCs, obtained after allogeneic stem cell transplant with posttransplant cyclophosphamide. CDR3 in amino acids: CARGSAGTTDTQYF. CDR3 bases: TGTGCCAGGGGATCAGCGGGGACCACAGATACGCAGTATTTT.